This entry concerns a single TCR beta chain. This sequence may be a read error, since a much larger clone differs from it by one base. Indicated time point: persistent/refractory GD, antithyroid drugs over 5 years with positive TRAb. Making the TCR library involved RNA that had been extracted from PBMCs. Investigators prepared the TCR beta libraries by applying iRepertoire HTBI primers and Arm-PCR of CDR3 regions. Original processing notes: Samples collectively showed some 60 TRBV and roughly 15 TRBJ segments. TCRdb ran MiXCR on the multiplex PCR reads and lists one entry per CDR3 protein. TCRdb, not the original authors, processed these V and J calls. The table lists some 430,000 distinct CDR3 sequences, about 22% of them singletons, with approximately 6.4% in the top ten. This specimen comes from a study of regulatory T cells in long-lasting Graves disease. Sequencing was performed on peripheral blood mononuclear cells (PBMCs), taken when the disease was refractory, from a patient treated with antithyroid drugs. The clonotype originates from a female donor with Graves disease.

The CDR3, as DNA: TGTGCCAGCAGTTCAGGGAACTCCCACGAGCAGTACTTC. This gives the protein CASSSGNSHEQYF. The chain joins TRBV28 to TRBJ2-7, with D perhaps TRBD1 (5 bases). The CDR3 is 13 residues long. Germline V CDR1 and CDR2: MDHEN, SYDVKM.